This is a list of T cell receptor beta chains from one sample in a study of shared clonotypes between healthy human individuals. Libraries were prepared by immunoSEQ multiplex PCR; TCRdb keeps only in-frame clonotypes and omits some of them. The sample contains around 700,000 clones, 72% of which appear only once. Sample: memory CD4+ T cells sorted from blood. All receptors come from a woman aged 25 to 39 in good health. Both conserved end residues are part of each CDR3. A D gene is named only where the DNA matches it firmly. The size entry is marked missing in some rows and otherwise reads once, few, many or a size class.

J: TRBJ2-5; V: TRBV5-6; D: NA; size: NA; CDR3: CASSYSETQYF; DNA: TGTGCCAGCAGTTACAGTGAGACCCAGTACTTC
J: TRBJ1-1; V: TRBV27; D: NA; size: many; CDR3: CASSPQPFTEAFF; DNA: TGTGCCAGCAGTCCTCAGCCTTTCACTGAAGCTTTCTTT
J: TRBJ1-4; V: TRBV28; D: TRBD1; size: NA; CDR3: CASSSTGVTNEKLFF; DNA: TGTGCCAGCAGTTCCACAGGGGTAACTAATGAAAAACTGTTTTTT
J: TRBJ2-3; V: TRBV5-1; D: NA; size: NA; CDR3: CASSLSGATDTQYF; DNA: TGCGCCAGCAGCTTGTCGGGTGCCACAGATACGCAGTATTTT
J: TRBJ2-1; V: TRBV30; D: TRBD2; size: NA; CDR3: CAWSVGGTRMVQFF; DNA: TGTGCCTGGAGTGTAGGAGGGACTAGAATGGTGCAGTTCTTC
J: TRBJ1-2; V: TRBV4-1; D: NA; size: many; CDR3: CASSQDPGRNGYTF; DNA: TGCGCCAGCAGCCAAGACCCGGGGAGGAATGGCTACACCTTC
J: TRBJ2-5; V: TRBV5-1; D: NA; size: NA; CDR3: CASSLGSSQETQYF; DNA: TGCGCCAGCAGCTTGGGGAGCTCCCAAGAGACCCAGTACTTC
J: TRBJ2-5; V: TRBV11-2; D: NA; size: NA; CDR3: CASSPRQAQYF; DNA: TGTGCCAGCAGTCCCCGTCAGGCCCAGTACTTC
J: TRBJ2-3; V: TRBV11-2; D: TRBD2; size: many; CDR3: CASSPGLAESTDTQYF; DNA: TGTGCCAGCAGCCCCGGACTAGCGGAAAGCACAGATACGCAGTATTTT
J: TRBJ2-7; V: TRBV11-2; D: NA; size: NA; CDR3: CASEAAYEQYF; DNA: TGTGCCAGTGAGGCGGCATACGAGCAGTACTTC
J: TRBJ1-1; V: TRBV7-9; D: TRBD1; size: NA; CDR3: CASSDRGYTEAFF; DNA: TGTGCCAGCAGCGACAGGGGTTACACTGAAGCTTTCTTT
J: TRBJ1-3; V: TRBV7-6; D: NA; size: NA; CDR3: CASSLARGSGNTIYF; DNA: TGTGCCAGCAGCTTAGCGAGGGGATCCGGAAACACCATATATTTT
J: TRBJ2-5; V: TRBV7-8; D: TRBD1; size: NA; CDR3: CASSSNRRQGRETQYF; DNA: TGTGCCAGCAGCTCCAACAGACGACAGGGCAGGGAGACCCAGTACTTC
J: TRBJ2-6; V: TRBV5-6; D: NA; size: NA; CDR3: CASSLAATVSGANVLTF; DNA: TGTGCCAGCAGCTTGGCCGCTACCGTCTCTGGGGCCAACGTCCTGACTTTC
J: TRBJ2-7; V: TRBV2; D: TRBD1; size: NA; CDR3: CASSEEGGLEQYF; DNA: TGTGCCAGCAGTGAAGAAGGGGGCCTCGAGCAGTACTTC
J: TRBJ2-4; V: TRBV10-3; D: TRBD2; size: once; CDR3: CASAGDLAKNIQYF; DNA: TGTGCCTCCGCGGGGGATCTAGCCAAAAACATTCAGTACTTC
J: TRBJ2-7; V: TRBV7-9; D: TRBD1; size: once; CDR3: CASSRQGPGEQYF; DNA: TGTGCCAGCAGCAGACAGGGGCCGGGCGAGCAGTACTTC
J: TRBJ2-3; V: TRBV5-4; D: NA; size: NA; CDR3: CASSSGGSTDTQYF; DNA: TGTGCCAGCAGCTCCGGAGGAAGCACAGATACGCAGTATTTT
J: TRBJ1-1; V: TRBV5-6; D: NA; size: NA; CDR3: CASSLVRGTEAFF; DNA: TGTGCCAGCAGCTTGGTTAGGGGCACTGAAGCTTTCTTT
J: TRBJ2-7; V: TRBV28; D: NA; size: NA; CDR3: CASQGLYYEQYF; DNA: TGTGCCAGCCAGGGGTTGTACTACGAGCAGTACTTC
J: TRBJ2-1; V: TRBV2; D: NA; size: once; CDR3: CASQDPGAGSYNEQFF; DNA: TGTGCCAGCCAAGACCCGGGAGCTGGCTCCTACAATGAGCAGTTCTTC
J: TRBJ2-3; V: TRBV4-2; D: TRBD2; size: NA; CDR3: CASSDSGRAENTQYF; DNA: TGTGCCAGCAGCGATAGCGGGAGGGCCGAAAATACGCAGTATTTT
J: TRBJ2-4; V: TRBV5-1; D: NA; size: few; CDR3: CASSLDPRDRIAKNIQYF; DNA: TGCGCCAGCAGCTTGGACCCAAGGGATAGGATAGCCAAAAACATTCAGTACTTC
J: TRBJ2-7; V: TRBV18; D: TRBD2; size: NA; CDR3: CASSPLAGATAYEQYF; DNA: TGTGCCAGCTCACCTCTAGCGGGAGCAACTGCCTACGAGCAGTACTTC
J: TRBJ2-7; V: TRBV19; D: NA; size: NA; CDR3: CASSIQVFGTYEQYF; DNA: TGTGCCAGTAGTATCCAAGTGTTTGGAACCTACGAGCAGTACTTC
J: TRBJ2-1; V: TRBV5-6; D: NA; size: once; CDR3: CASSLFQIGVGGEQFF; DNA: TGTGCCAGCAGCTTGTTTCAGATCGGAGTCGGAGGTGAGCAGTTCTTC
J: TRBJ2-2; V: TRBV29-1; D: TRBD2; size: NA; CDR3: CSVVWGGRDTGELFF; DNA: TGCAGCGTTGTTTGGGGCGGGAGGGACACCGGGGAGCTGTTTTTT
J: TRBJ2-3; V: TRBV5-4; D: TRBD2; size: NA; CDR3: CASSPLAGGSTDTQYF; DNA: TGTGCCAGCAGCCCCCTAGCGGGAGGAAGCACAGATACGCAGTATTTT
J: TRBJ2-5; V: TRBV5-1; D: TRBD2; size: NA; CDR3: CASSYAGGQETQYF; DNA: TGCGCCAGCAGCTACGCGGGGGGCCAAGAGACCCAGTACTTC
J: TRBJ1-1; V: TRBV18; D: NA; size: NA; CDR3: CASQNGGNTEAFF; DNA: TGTGCCAGCCAAAACGGGGGGAACACTGAAGCTTTCTTT
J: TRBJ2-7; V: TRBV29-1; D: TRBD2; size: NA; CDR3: CSVIREGTLYEQYF; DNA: TGCAGCGTCATACGGGAGGGTACGTTGTACGAGCAGTACTTC
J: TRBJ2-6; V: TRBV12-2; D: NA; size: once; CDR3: CASRFFSTVSSGANVLTF; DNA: TGTGCAAGTCGCTTCTTTAGTACCGTTAGCTCTGGGGCCAACGTCCTGACTTTC
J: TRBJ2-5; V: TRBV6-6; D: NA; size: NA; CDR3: CASSYPGSQETQYF; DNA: TGTGCCAGCAGTTACCCAGGGTCTCAAGAGACCCAGTACTTC
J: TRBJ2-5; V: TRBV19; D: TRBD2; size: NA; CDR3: CASSLAGVVQETQYF; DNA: TGTGCCAGTAGTTTAGCGGGAGTGGTCCAAGAGACCCAGTACTTC
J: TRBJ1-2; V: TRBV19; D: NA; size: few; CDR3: CASRVDSTAGYTF; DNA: TGTGCCAGTAGGGTTGACAGTACTGCTGGCTACACCTTC
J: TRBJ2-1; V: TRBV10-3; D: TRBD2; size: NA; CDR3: CAISQGTRGNEQFF; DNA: TGTGCCATCAGTCAGGGGACTAGGGGGAATGAGCAGTTCTTC
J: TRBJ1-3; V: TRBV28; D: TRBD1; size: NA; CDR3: CASGRQGSGNTIYF; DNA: TGTGCCAGCGGGCGACAGGGTTCTGGAAACACCATATATTTT
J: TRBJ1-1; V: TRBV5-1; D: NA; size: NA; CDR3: CASSSGYVYAGATEAFF; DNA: TGCGCCAGCAGCTCGGGCTATGTATACGCCGGGGCCACTGAAGCTTTCTTT
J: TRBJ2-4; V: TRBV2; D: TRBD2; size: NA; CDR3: CASSDATSGRGYIQYF; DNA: TGTGCCAGCAGTGACGCGACTAGCGGGAGAGGATACATTCAGTACTTC
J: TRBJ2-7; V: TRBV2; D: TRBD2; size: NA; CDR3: CASSEAAPFAVAGAVSYEQYF; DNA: TGTGCCAGCAGTGAAGCCGCGCCTTTCGCCGTAGCGGGAGCCGTTTCCTACGAGCAGTACTTC
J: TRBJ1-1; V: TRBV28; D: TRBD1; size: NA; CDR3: CASRGIVGTGIPEAFF; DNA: TGTGCCAGCAGGGGTATAGTTGGGACAGGGATTCCTGAAGCTTTCTTT
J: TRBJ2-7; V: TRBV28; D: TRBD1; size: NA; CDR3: CASIRDRTVDEQYF; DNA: TGTGCCAGCATTCGGGACAGGACGGTGGACGAGCAGTACTTC
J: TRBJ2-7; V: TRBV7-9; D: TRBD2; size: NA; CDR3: CASSWTAREGRAYEQYF; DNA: TGTGCCAGCAGCTGGACAGCGCGGGAGGGCCGCGCCTACGAGCAGTACTTC
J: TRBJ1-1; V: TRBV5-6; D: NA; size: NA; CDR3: CASSDLWNTEAFF; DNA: TGTGCCAGCTCAGACCTCTGGAACACTGAAGCTTTCTTT
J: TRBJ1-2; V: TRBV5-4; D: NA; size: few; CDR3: CASSFRERRGSNYGYTF; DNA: TGTGCCAGCAGCTTCAGGGAAAGAAGGGGCTCTAACTATGGCTACACCTTC
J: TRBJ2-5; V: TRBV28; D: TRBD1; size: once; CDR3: CASSSGTGVRRETQYF; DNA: TGTGCCAGCAGTTCCGGGACAGGGGTTAGGCGAGAGACCCAGTACTTC
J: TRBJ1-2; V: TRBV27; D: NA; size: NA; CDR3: CASSLGAGRYGYTF; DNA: TGTGCCAGCAGCTTGGGCGCAGGCCGCTATGGCTACACCTTC
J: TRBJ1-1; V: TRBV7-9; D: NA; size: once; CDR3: CASSLRTAHTEAFF; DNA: TGTGCCAGCAGCTTAAGGACAGCCCACACTGAAGCTTTCTTT
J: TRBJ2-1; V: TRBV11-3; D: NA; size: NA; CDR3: CASGGAGDSGEQFF; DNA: TGTGCCAGCGGGGGGGCAGGGGACTCTGGCGAGCAGTTCTTC
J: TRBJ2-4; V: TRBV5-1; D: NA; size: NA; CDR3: CASSLSGGTVKDIQYF; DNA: TGCGCCAGCAGCTTGAGCGGCGGGACAGTGAAAGACATTCAGTACTTC
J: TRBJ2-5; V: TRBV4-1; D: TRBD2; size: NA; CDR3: CASSQVSSGSAQETQYF; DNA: TGCGCCAGCAGCCAAGTTTCGAGCGGGAGTGCCCAAGAGACCCAGTACTTC
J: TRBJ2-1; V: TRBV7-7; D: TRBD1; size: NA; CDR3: CASSSSGTGSNEQFF; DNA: TGTGCCAGCAGCTCGTCCGGGACAGGGTCCAATGAGCAGTTCTTC
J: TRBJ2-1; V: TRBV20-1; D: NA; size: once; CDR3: CSASVPNEQFF; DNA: TGCAGTGCCTCCGTCCCCAATGAGCAGTTCTTC
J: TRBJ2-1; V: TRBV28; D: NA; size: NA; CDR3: CASSLSARTEQFF; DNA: TGTGCCAGCAGTTTATCTGCGCGGACTGAGCAGTTCTTC
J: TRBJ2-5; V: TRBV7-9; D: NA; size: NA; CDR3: CASSLARGRETQYF; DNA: TGTGCCAGCAGCTTAGCTAGGGGACGAGAGACCCAGTACTTC